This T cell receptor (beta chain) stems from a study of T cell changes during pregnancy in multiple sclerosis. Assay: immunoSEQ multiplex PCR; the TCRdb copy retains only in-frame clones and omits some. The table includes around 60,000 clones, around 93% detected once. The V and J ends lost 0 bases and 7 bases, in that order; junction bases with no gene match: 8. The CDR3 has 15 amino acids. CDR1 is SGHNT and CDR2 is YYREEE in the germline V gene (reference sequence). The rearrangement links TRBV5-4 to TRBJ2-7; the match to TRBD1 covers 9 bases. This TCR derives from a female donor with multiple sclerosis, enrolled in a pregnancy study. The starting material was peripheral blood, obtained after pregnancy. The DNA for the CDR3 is TGTGCCAGCAGCTTGGAAGCGGACAGGGGTGAGGAGCAGTACTTC. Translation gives CASSLEADRGEEQYF.